One sample yielded the 15 T cell receptor beta chains listed below, sequenced in a study of blood T cell repertoires in COVID-19. Assay used: immunoSEQ multiplex PCR; TCRdb lists only in-frame clones, some missing. The sample lists 90,000 to 100,000 clones; about 80% were seen once. The source material was peripheral blood. These receptors all stem from a man in his 60s with acute or convalescent COVID-19.

The V and J genes are TRBV3-1 (or the pseudogene TRBV3-2) and TRBJ2-5; TRBD2 might be the D (6 bases). In germline, CDR1 is LGHDT, CDR2 YNNKEL (reference sequence). This CDR3 comprises 17 residues. Between the trimmed V and J ends, which lost 4 bases and 8 bases, there was a span of 26 bases. CDR3: CASSRPVSAGTPATQYF. DNA of the CDR3: TGTGCCAGCAGCCGCCCCGTAAGCGCGGGGACTCCGGCAACCCAGTACTTC.

The rearrangement joins TRBV6-5 to TRBJ2-2, with no clear D. Trimming took 6 bases from V and 1 from J, leaving 9 bases between them. In germline, CDR1 is MNHEY, CDR2 SVGAGI. The CDR3 length is 14 residues. CDR3 sequence reads: CASRIRLNTGELFF. DNA of the CDR3: TGTGCCAGCAGGATTCGACTGAACACCGGGGAGCTGTTTTTT.

This clone came up a few times. The gene calls are TRBV16 and TRBJ1-3; tentative D call: TRBD1 (5 bases). V gave up 3 bases and J gave up 0 bases, with 6 bases separating them. This CDR3 spans 14 amino acids. Germline V gene sequence: CDR1 KGHSY, CDR2 FQNENV. CDR3 in amino acids: CASSHDSSGNTIYF. DNA of the CDR3: TGTGCCAGCAGCCACGACAGCTCTGGAAACACCATATATTTT.

The V and J genes are TRBV9 and TRBJ2-3; the D gene is possibly TRBD1 (5 bases). This CDR3 has 14 amino acids. Between the trimmed V and J ends, which lost 4 bases and 3 bases, there was a span of 12 bases. Germline V gene data show CDR1 as SGDLS and CDR2 as YYNGEE. The CDR3 DNA reads as TGTGCCAGCAGCCCTGACAGTTTAACAGATACGCAGTATTTT. This gives the protein CASSPDSLTDTQYF.

The V and J genes are TRBV7-2 and TRBJ1-2, with D perhaps TRBD1 (6 bases). V gave up 5 bases and J gave up 2 bases, with 18 bases separating them. The CDR3 sequence is 16 residues long. Germline CDR1 is SGHTA and CDR2 is FQGNSA. DNA for the CDR3: TGTGCCAGCAGCGTATTTGACCACCAGGGGAACTATGGCTACACCTTC. This encodes CASSVFDHQGNYGYTF.

This clone was seen only once. The chain couples TRBV21-1 to TRBJ1-3; the DNA was not compared with TRBD1, the D call given in the table. TRBV21-1 is noted as a pseudogene. This CDR3 has 16 residues. This CDR3 is CASSVATSGQGNTIYF. The CDR3 DNA sequence: TGTGCCAGCAGCGTCGCTACCTCGGGACAGGGAAACACCATATATTTT.

The rearrangement joins TRBV30 to TRBJ1-5; 7 bases align to TRBD1. This CDR3 comprises 16 residues. Germline CDR1 is GTSNPN and CDR2 is SVGIG (reference sequence). With V trimmed by 3 bases and J by 0 bases, 8 bases remained unmatched. As DNA, the CDR3 is TGTGCCTGGAGCCGGGACAGAGTTGATAGCAATCAGCCCCAGCATTTT. As protein: CAWSRDRVDSNQPQHF.

The count of this clone is one. This chain connects TRBV5-1 to TRBJ1-1; D is undetermined. CDR3 size: 13 residues. CDR1 is SGHRS and CDR2 is YFSETQ in the germline V gene. V shed 0 bases and J shed 5 bases, with 8 bases lying between them. The CDR3 loop is CASSLAHGTEAFF. The CDR3 DNA sequence: TGCGCCAGCAGCTTGGCCCACGGGACTGAAGCTTTCTTT.

This sequence joins TRBV12-3 or TRBV12-4 and TRBJ1-1, with a tentative D call TRBD1 (5 bases). This CDR3 has 13 residues. Trimming removed 6 bases at V and 2 bases at J, with 10 bases between. CDR3 protein: CASRLTDNTEAFF. The CDR3 nucleotides read TGTGCCAGCAGGTTGACAGATAACACTGAAGCTTTCTTT.

The chain joins TRBV7-2 to TRBJ2-2; 8 bases align to TRBD1. CDR1 is SGHTA, CDR2 FQGNSA, per germline. After removal of 6 bases from V and 4 bases from J, the junction contained 10 bases not matched to a gene. The CDR3 covers 16 residues. The CDR3 loop reads CASSNTAGTGTGELFF. DNA of the CDR3: TGTGCCAGCAGTAACACCGCCGGGACAGGCACCGGGGAGCTGTTTTTT.

The V gene is TRBV5-1, the J gene TRBJ1-1; the match to TRBD1 covers 7 bases. CDR3 length: 14 amino acids. V was pared by 6 bases and J by 0 bases, with 5 bases of the junction left unmatched. Germline values: CDR1 SGHRS, CDR2 YFSETQ. CDR3 residues: CASKGAGLNTEAFF. In nucleotides, the CDR3 is TGCGCCAGCAAGGGGGCGGGGTTGAACACTGAAGCTTTCTTT.

About this clone itself: Mismatch with germline at one junction end may stem from a read error. The chain employs TRBV7-3 and TRBJ1-2; 12 nucleotides align to TRBD1. Germline CDR1 SGHTA, CDR2 FQGTGA. CDR3 length: 17 amino acids. The CDR3 sequence is CASSLNPGQGAGYGYTF. The CDR3 nucleotides are TGTGCCAGCAGTTTAAACCCGGGACAGGGGGCTGGCTATGGCTACACCTTC. Full variable domain (missing parts from reference TRBV7-3 and TRBJ1-2): GAGVSQTPSNKVTEKGKYVELRCDPISGHTALYWYRQSLGQGPEFLIYFQGTGAADDSGLPNDRFFAVRPEGSVSTLKIQRTERGDSAVYLCASSLNPGQGAGYGYTFGSGTRLTVV.

This clone has only a few counts. The genes are TRBV6-5 and TRBJ2-2, with 8 bases matching TRBD1. This CDR3 has 15 amino acids. Looked up from germline, CDR1 is MNHEY and CDR2 is SVGAGI. Losses at the gene ends were 7 bases for V and 5 bases for J; bases not matched to a gene: 9. The CDR3 DNA sequence: TGTGCCAGCATTTCCGGGGACAGGCGAACCGGGGAGCTGTTTTTT. Amino acid sequence: CASISGDRRTGELFF.

The rearrangement joins TRBV9 to TRBJ1-2; tentative D call: TRBD1 (5 bases). CDR1 and CDR2 from the germline V gene are SGDLS and YYNGEE. The CDR3 has 14 residues. The germline V and J ends were trimmed by 0 bases and 8 bases, with 14 bases remaining between them. The CDR3 DNA sequence: TGTGCCAGCAGCGTAGCGGGAGGGGAGGGCGGCTACACCTTC. This codes for CASSVAGGEGGYTF.

This clone occurred once. The rearrangement links TRBV12-5 to TRBJ2-1, with D possibly TRBD2 on 6 matching bases. The germline V gene has CDR1 LGHNT and CDR2 FRNRAP. Trimming took off 6 bases at V and 8 bases at J, with 17 bases between the two ends. This CDR3 has 14 residues. The CDR3 protein is CASGRDGGLDEQFF. The CDR3, as DNA: TGTGCTAGTGGCCGCGACGGGGGTCTGGATGAGCAGTTCTTC.